One sample yielded the 4 T cell receptor beta chains listed below, sequenced in a study of regulatory T cells in long-lasting Graves disease. Investigators prepared the TCR beta libraries by applying iRepertoire HTBI primers and Arm-PCR of CDR3 regions. TCRdb reprocessed the multiplex PCR reads via MiXCR and lists one record per CDR3 protein. The sample has a few hundred thousand distinct CDR3 sequences, around 19% seen once. Time point denoted: newly diagnosed GD, antithyroid drugs for less than 3 months. PBMC RNA was the source of the TCR library. The specimen comprised peripheral blood mononuclear cells (PBMCs), sampled at new diagnosis, from a patient treated with antithyroid drugs. These receptors originate from a female donor with Graves disease.

This clonotype was recorded many times. The chain joins TRBV11-3 to TRBJ2-2; 14 nucleotides match TRBD2. V lost 5 bases to trimming and J lost 6 bases; unmatched junction nucleotides: 5. Germline assignment: CDR1 SGHNT and CDR2 YENEEA. CDR3 size: 16 residues. Written as DNA, the CDR3 is TGTGCCAGCAGCCCCGGGACTAGCGGGAGTCCCGGGGAGCTGTTTTTT. Encoded protein: CASSPGTSGSPGELFF.

This clonotype was detected many times. This sequence joins TRBV7-9 and TRBJ1-6; D unresolved. V lost 2 bases and J 5 bases, leaving 10 bases between the germline ends. The CDR3 consists of 15 residues. Germline V gene lookup returns CDR1 SEHNR and CDR2 FQNEAQ (reference sequence). The CDR3 loop is CASSLSSTNNSPLHF. The CDR3 DNA reads TGTGCCAGCAGCTTAAGCAGCACTAATAATTCACCCCTCCACTTT.

This chain connects TRBV7-9 to TRBJ2-3; TRBD2 aligns across 7 bases. The CDR3 runs to 15 residues. Germline values: CDR1 SEHNR, CDR2 FQNEAQ (reference sequence). The V and J ends lost 4 bases and 3 bases, in that order; junction bases with no gene match: 7. The CDR3 here is CASSSRLARTDTQYF. CDR3 nucleotides: TGTGCCAGCAGCTCACGACTAGCAAGGACAGATACGCAGTATTTT.

This clonotype was seen ten or more times. V is TRBV18 and J is TRBJ1-1; D possibly corresponds to TRBD1 (6 bases). The CDR3 length is 17 residues. Germline V gives CDR1 KGHSH, CDR2 LQKENI. Trimming stripped 3 bases from V and 4 bases from J, with 21 bases between. The CDR3 protein is CASSPTGTGRGVTEAFF. CDR3 nucleotide sequence: TGTGCCAGCTCACCGACCGGGACCGGGAGGGGGGTCACTGAAGCTTTCTTT. Based on the CDR3 plus reference TRBV18 and TRBJ1-1, the full variable domain is NAGVMQNPRHLVRRRGQEARLRCSPMKGHSHVYWYRQLPEEGLKFMVYLQKENIIDESGMPKERFSAEFPKEGPSILRIQQVVRGDSAAYFCASSPTGTGRGVTEAFFGQGTRLTVV.